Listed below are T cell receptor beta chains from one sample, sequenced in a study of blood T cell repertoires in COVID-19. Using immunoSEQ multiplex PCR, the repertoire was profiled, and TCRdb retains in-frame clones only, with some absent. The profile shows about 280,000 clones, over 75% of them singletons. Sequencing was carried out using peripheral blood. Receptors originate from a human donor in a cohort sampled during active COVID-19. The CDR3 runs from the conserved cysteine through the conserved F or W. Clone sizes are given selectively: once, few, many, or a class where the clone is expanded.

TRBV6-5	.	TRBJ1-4	CASSYSGGTNEKLFF
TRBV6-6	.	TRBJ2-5	CASSYSDWYQETQYF
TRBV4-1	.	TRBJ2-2	CASANLRGAGELFF
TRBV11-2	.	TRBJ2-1	CASSLDRNEQFF
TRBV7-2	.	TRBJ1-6	CASGTQVTPNSPLHF
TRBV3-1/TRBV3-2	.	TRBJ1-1	CASSRFRDRGTEAFF
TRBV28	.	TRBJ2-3	CASSSPIAGGRTDTQYF
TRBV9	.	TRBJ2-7	CASSVGTSDYYEQYF
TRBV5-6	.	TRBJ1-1	CASSLGQGAVRGTEAFF
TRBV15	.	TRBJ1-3	CATSRAGTGNTIYF
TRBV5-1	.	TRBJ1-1	CASTQGGSNTEAFF
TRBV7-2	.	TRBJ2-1	CASSQQGSPYNEQFF
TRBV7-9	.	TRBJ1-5	CASSSSGLQPQHF
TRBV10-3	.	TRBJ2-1	CAIRETSGRNEQFF
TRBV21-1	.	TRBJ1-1	CASSDPRGRATEAFF
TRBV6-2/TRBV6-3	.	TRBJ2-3	CASSLAGGASTDTQYF
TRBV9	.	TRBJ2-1	CASSVLATGRLAYNEQFF
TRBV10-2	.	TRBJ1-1	CASSESHPDRDGAFF
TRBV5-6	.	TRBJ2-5	CASSFGTRGETQYF
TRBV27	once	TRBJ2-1	CASSWTADNEQFF
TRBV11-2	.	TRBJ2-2	CASSPGLASTGELFF
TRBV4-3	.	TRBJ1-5	CASSQETGSDGNQPQHF
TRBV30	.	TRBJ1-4	CAWRLQGYEKLFF
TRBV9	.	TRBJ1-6	CASTRGHAAYNSPLHF
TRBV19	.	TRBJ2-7	CASSFGGSDIYEQYF
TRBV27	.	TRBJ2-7	CASSPRGGGERGYF
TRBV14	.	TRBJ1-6	CASSQDSQIPSPLHF
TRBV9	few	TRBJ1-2	CASSVARTGDDYGYTF
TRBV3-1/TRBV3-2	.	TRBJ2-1	CASSRTGPTAYNEQFF
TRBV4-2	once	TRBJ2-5	CASSQGVAGFRKETQYF
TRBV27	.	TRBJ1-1	CASIIQGDALGNSEAFF
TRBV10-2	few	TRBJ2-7	CASAGGYEQYF
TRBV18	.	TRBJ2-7	CASSPVLANHEQYF
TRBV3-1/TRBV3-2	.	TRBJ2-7	CASSLRLAGGPYEQYF
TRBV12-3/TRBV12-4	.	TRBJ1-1	CASSPRGREAFF
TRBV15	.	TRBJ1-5	CATSPQLNQPQHF
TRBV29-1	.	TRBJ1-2	CSAGQLYGYTF
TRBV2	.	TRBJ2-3	CASSGAGTISTDTQYF
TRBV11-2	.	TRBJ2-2	CASTRTGRRTGELFF
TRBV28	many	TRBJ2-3	CASGRSGRVSTDTQYF
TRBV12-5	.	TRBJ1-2	CASGLVPPGLSYTF
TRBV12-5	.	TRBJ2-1	CASGLVWRKSVVSGGSYNEQFF
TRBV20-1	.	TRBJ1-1	CSARRNTEAFF
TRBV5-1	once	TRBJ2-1	CASSLAQGRNEQFF
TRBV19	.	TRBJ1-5	CASSPPDRSNQPQHF
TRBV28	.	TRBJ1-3	CASSLGQGGNTIYF
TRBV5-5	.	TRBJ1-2	CASSLFEQGFYGYTF
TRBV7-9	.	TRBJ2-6	CASSLGQPGANVLTF
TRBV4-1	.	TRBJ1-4	CASSRGRQDAASANEKLFF
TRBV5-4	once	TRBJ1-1	CASSYQGSEAFF
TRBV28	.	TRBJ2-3	CASSFEAGDTDTQYF
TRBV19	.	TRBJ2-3	CASSTAGGRGTQYF